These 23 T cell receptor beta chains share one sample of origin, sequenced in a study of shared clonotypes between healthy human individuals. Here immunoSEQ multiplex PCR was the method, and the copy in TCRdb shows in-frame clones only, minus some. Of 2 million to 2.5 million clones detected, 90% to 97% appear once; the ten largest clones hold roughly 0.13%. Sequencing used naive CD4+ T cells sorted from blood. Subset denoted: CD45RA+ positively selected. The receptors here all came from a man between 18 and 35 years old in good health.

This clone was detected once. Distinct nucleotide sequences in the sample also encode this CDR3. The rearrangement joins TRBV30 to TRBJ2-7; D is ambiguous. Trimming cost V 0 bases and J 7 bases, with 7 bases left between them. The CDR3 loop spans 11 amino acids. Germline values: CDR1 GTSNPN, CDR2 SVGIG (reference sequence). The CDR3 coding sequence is TGTGCCTGGAGTGTGCTCAGTGAGCAGTACTTC. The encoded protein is CAWSVLSEQYF.

CDR3 bases: TGCGCCAGCAGCTTAGCCGTCGACTCCCCTGGGGGCGAGCAGTACTTC. Protein product: CASSLAVDSPGGEQYF. The chain couples TRBV5-1 to TRBJ2-7; either TRBD1 or TRBD2 may supply D (5 bases each). V shed 2 bases and J shed 6 bases, with 21 bases lying between them. Germline V lookup: CDR1 SGHRS, CDR2 YFSETQ. The CDR3 loop spans 16 amino acids.

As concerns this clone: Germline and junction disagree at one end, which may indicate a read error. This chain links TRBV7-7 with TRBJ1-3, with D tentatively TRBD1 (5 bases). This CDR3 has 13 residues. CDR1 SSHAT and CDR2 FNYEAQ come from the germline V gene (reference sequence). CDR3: CASSLGAGNTIYF. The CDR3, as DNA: TGTGCTAGCAGCTTAGGGGCTGGAAACACCATATATTTT.

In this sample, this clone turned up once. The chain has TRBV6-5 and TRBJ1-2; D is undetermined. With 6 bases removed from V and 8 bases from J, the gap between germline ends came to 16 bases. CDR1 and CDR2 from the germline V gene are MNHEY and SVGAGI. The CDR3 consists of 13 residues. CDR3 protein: CASSEGRISGYTF. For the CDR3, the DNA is TGTGCCAGCAGCGAGGGAAGGATTTCGGGCTACACCTTC.

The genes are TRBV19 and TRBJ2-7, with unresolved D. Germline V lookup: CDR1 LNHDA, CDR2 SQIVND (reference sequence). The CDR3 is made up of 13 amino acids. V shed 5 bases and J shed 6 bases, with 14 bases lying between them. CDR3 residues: CASSARFFGEQYF. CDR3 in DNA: TGTGCCAGTAGTGCCAGGTTTTTCGGCGAGCAGTACTTC.

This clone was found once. CDR3 region: CASSELVRFF. CDR3 bases: TGTGCCAGCAGTGAACTGGTACGGTTCTTC. The chain combines TRBV2 with TRBJ2-1, with no clear D. The CDR3 spans 10 residues. Trimming removed 2 bases at V and 15 bases at J, with 8 bases between. The germline gives CDR1 SNHLY, CDR2 FYNNEI.

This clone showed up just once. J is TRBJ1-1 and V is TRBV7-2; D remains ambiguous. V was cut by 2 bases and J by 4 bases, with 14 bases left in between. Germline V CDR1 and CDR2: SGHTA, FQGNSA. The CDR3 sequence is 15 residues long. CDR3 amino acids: CASSLSGPGLTEAFF. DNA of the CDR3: TGTGCCAGCAGCTTATCGGGCCCCGGCCTCACTGAAGCTTTCTTT. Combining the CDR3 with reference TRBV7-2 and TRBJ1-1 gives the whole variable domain GAGVSQSPSNKVTEKGKDVELRCDPISGHTALYWYRQSLGQGLEFLIYFQGNSAPDKSGLPSDRFSAERTGGSVSTLTIQRTQQEDSAVYLCASSLSGPGLTEAFFGQGTRLTVV.

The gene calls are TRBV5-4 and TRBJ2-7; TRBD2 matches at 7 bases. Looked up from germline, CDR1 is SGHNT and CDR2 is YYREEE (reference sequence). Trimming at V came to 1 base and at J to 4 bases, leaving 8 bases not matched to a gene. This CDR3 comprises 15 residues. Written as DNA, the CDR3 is TGTGCCAGCAGCTTGTTGGGGGAGGGCGCTTACGAGCAGTACTTC. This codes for CASSLLGEGAYEQYF.

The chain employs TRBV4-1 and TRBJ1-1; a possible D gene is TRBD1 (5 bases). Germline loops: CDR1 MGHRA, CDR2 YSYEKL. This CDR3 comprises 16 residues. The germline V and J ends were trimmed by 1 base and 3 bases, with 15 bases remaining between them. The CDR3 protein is CASSQGTRALDTEAFF. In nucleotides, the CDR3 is TGCGCCAGCAGCCAAGGAACCAGGGCTTTAGACACTGAAGCTTTCTTT.

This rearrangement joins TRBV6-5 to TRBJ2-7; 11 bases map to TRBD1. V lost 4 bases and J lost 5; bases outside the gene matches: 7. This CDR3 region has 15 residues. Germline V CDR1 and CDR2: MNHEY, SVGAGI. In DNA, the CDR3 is TGTGCCAGCAGTTCCGAGGGACAGGGGGAGAACGAGCAGTACTTC. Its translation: CASSSEGQGENEQYF.

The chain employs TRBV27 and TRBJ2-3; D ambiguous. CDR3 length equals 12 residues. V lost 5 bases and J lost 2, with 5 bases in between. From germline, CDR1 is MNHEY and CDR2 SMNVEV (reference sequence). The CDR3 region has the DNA TGTGCCAGCAGTCCTGCCACAGATACGCAGTATTTT. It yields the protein CASSPATDTQYF.

As DNA, the CDR3 is TGTGCCAGCAGCTCCCAGGGGGATGGCTCTGGAAACACCATATATTTT. It specifies CASSSQGDGSGNTIYF. The chain links TRBV7-6 to TRBJ1-3; 7 bases are a match to TRBD1. CDR3 length equals 16 residues. The J segment lost 0 bases and the V segment lost 4 bases, leaving 6 bases of the junction unmatched. CDR1 is SGHVS and CDR2 is FNYEAQ in the germline V gene.

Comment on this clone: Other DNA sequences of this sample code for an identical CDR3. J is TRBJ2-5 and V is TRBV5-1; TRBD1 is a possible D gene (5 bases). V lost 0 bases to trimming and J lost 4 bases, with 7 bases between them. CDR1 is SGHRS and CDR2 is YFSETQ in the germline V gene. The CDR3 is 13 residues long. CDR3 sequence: CASSLGGSETQYF. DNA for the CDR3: TGCGCCAGCAGCTTGGGGGGCTCAGAGACCCAGTACTTC.

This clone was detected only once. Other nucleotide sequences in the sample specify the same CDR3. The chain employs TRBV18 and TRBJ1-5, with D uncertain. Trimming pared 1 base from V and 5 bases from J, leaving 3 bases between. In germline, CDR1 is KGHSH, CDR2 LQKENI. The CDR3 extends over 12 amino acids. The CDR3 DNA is TGTGCCAGCTCACCACGGGATCAGCCCCAGCATTTT. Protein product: CASSPRDQPQHF.

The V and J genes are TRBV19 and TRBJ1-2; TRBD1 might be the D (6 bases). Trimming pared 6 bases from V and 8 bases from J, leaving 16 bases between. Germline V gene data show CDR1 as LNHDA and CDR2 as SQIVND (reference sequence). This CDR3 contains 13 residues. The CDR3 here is CASRPQGLPGYTF. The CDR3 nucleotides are TGTGCCAGTAGACCACAGGGCCTACCCGGCTACACCTTC.

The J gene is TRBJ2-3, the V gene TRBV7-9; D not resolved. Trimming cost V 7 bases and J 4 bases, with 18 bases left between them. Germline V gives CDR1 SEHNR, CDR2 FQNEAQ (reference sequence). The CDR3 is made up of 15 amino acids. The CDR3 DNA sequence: TGTGCCAGCAACCAAGACGGTGGTATTTCAGATACGCAGTATTTT. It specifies CASNQDGGISDTQYF.

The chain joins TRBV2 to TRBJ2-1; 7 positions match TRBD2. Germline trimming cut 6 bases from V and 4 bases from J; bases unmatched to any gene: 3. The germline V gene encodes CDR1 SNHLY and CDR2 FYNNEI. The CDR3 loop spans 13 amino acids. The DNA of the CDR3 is TGTGCCAGCAGCAGGGAGGGTTACAATGAGCAGTTCTTC. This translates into CASSREGYNEQFF.

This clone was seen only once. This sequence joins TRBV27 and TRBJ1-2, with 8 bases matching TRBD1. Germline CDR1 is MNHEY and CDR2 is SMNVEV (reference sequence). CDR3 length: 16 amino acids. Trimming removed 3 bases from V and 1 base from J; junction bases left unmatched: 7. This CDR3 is CASSFSLGQGNYGYTF. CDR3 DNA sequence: TGTGCCAGCAGTTTCTCACTTGGACAGGGTAACTATGGCTACACCTTC.

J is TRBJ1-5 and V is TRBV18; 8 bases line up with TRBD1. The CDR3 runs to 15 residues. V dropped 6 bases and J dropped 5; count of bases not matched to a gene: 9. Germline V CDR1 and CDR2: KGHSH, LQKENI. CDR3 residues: CASSLGTGPHQPQHF. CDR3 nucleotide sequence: TGTGCCAGCTCGTTGGGGACAGGCCCTCATCAGCCCCAGCATTTT. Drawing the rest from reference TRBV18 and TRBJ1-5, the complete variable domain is NAGVMQNPRHLVRRRGQEARLRCSPMKGHSHVYWYRQLPEEGLKFMVYLQKENIIDESGMPKERFSAEFPKEGPSILRIQQVVRGDSAAYFCASSLGTGPHQPQHFGDGTRLSIL.

CDR3 sequence reads: CASGLGLAGGNEQFF. In DNA form, the CDR3 reads TGTGCCAGCGGACTCGGACTAGCGGGGGGAAATGAGCAGTTCTTC. The V and J genes are TRBV2 and TRBJ2-1; TRBD2 matches at 14 bases. The germline V gene has CDR1 SNHLY and CDR2 FYNNEI. The CDR3 totals 15 residues. The J segment lost 7 bases and the V segment lost 8 bases, leaving 7 bases of the junction unmatched. The full variable domain, completed using reference TRBV2 and TRBJ2-1, is EPEVTQTPSHQVTQMGQEVILRCVPISNHLYFYWYRQILGQKVEFLVSFYNNEISEKSEIFDDQFSVERPDGSNFTLKIRSTKLEDSAMYFCASGLGLAGGNEQFFGPGTRLTVL.

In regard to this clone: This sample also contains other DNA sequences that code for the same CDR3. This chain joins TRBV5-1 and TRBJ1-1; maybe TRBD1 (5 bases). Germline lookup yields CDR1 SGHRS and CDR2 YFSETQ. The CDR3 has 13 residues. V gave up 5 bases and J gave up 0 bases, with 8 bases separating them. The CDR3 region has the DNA TGCGCCAGCAGTGGGGGGGTGAACACTGAAGCTTTCTTT. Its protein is CASSGGVNTEAFF.

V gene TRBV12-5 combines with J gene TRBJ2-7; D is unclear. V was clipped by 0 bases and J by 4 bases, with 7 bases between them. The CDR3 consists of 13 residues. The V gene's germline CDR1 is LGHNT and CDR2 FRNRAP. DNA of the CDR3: TGTGCTAGTGGTTTGGTACCGGTTTACGAGCAGTACTTC. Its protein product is CASGLVPVYEQYF.

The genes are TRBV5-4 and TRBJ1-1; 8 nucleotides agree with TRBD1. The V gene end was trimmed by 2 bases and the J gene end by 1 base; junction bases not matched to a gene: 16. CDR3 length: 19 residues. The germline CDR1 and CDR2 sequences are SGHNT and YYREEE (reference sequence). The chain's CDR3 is CASSLRGRQGAGRNTEAFF. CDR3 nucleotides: TGTGCCAGCAGCTTAAGGGGTAGGCAGGGGGCAGGTCGGAACACTGAAGCTTTCTTT.